The source of this TCR beta chain is a study of shared T cell receptors in the human thymus. CDR1 and CDR2 from the germline V gene are SQVTM and ANQGSEA. CDR3 size: 14 residues. Trimming shortened V by 6 bases and J by 6 bases, and 21 bases separated the two germline ends. The repertoire was sequenced with immunoSEQ multiplex PCR; TCRdb's copy has only in-frame clones and lacks some. The sample consists of approximately 490,000 clones, roughly 74% of them appearing once. These data also formed part of another study, on human thymus T cells. That work states: Congenital heart defects were the reason for the corrective surgery that the donors, healthy Finnish infants, were having. Thymic tissue was derived from resections collected during corrective heart surgery.

This sequence was found in a boy under two years old with a congenital heart defect. The sample consisted of thymocytes. The chain joins TRBV29-1 to TRBJ2-7; tentative D call: TRBD1 (5 bases). CDR3 amino acids: CSVTNYTEGVEQYF. CDR3 nucleotide sequence: TGCAGCGTAACAAATTACACCGAAGGGGTCGAGCAGTACTTC.